The 4 T cell receptor beta chains listed next were all sequenced from one sample in a study of blood T cell repertoires in COVID-19. Method: immunoSEQ multiplex PCR; TCRdb's copy keeps in-frame clones and lacks some. The sample lists under 70,000 clones, around nine tenths occurring once. Sequencing was carried out using peripheral blood. Source of these receptors: a middle-aged man with acute or convalescent COVID-19.

DNA for the CDR3: TGTGCCAGTAGTATAAGGGTAGGGAGCGCTGAAGCTTTCTTT. It yields the protein CASSIRVGSAEAFF. The chain combines TRBV19 with TRBJ1-1; D not resolved. V shed 2 bases and J shed 6 bases, with 13 bases lying between them. Germline values: CDR1 LNHDA, CDR2 SQIVND (reference sequence). This CDR3 has 14 amino acids.

V gene TRBV10-3 combines with J gene TRBJ1-1, with D uncertain. V dropped 3 bases and J dropped 6 bases, with 8 bases sitting between them. The CDR3 is 12 residues long. Germline V lookup: CDR1 ENHRY, CDR2 SYGVKD. The CDR3 loop is CAISDSAAEAFF. The CDR3 bases are TGTGCCATCAGTGACAGTGCAGCTGAAGCTTTCTTT.

V gene TRBV6-4 combines with J gene TRBJ1-4; 7 nucleotides match TRBD1. The J segment lost 6 bases and the V segment lost 3 bases, leaving 7 bases of the junction unmatched. Germline V gene sequence: CDR1 MRHNA, CDR2 SNTAGT. There are 15 residues in the CDR3. As DNA, the CDR3 is TGTGCCAGCAGTGAAACCGGGACAGTTGATGAAAAACTGTTTTTT. Protein product: CASSETGTVDEKLFF.

V is TRBV27 and J is TRBJ1-1; 7 nucleotides line up with TRBD1. Germline V gives CDR1 MNHEY, CDR2 SMNVEV (reference sequence). This CDR3 has 13 residues. The ends lost 10 bases at V and 2 bases at J; junction bases unmatched: 7. CDR3 loop: CATKRQGNTEAFF. The CDR3 DNA sequence: TGTGCCACCAAAAGACAGGGCAACACTGAAGCTTTCTTT.